Listed below are T cell receptor beta chains from one sample, sequenced in a study of blood T cell repertoires in COVID-19. Data came from immunoSEQ multiplex PCR; TCRdb stores just in-frame clones and leaves some out. The table has around 63,000 clones, approximately 86% seen once. Sequenced material: peripheral blood. The source of these receptors is a woman aged 80 or over with active COVID-19. Each CDR3 is given with its conserved first and last residue.

v_gene	len	j_gene	CDR3aa
TRBV5-1	15	TRBJ1-1	CASRRLGGADTEAFF
TRBV2	14	TRBJ2-1	CASSESSPYNEQFF
TRBV2	15	TRBJ2-7	CASRIMTGSTYEQYF
TRBV2	16	TRBJ2-5	CASSENPGLAGETQYF
TRBV28	14	TRBJ1-5	CASRRQGAPRTQHF
TRBV27	22	TRBJ2-7	CASSRRTDPGTSGGVTTYEQYF
TRBV28	15	TRBJ1-1	CASSSRDSLATEAFF
TRBV11-2	14	TRBJ2-7	CASSDRGLIYEQYF
TRBV28	15	TRBJ2-7	CASSLAGTGAYEQYF
TRBV6-2/TRBV6-3	14	TRBJ1-5	CASSSRQSFQPQHF
TRBV15	16	TRBJ1-5	CATSRPGQGFTQPQHF
TRBV19	14	TRBJ1-3	CASTTTGAGNTIYF
TRBV7-9	13	TRBJ1-1	CASSLDGGTEAFF
TRBV19	16	TRBJ2-7	CASSIQASVDSYEQYF
TRBV24-1	14	TRBJ1-5	CATAEAGYRQPQHF
TRBV7-9	13	TRBJ1-4	CASSLGRGEKLFF
TRBV7-2	17	TRBJ2-2	CASSLKLAGGLSGELFF
TRBV2	17	TRBJ2-1	CASSELAGGPSYNEQFF
TRBV3-1/TRBV3-2	15	TRBJ2-1	CASSRASGTYNEQFF
TRBV5-5	16	TRBJ2-3	CASSWDETGPTDTQYF
TRBV5-4	12	TRBJ2-2	CASSFLPGELFF
TRBV4-1	13	TRBJ2-5	CASSQDPRQTQYF
TRBV5-1	15	TRBJ2-1	CASRLGASLYNEQFF
TRBV9	14	TRBJ2-7	CASSLRGGGDEQYF
TRBV7-2	14	TRBJ1-2	CASTPAGGWDGYTF
TRBV18	15	TRBJ1-4	CASSPRSGSREKLFF
TRBV7-2	13	TRBJ1-2	CASSRTGGNGYTF
TRBV5-5	14	TRBJ1-2	CASSPTGQRYGYTF
TRBV7-3	14	TRBJ2-2	CASSPGLASGELFF
TRBV9	15	TRBJ2-2	CASSVYEGGTGELFF
TRBV5-4	15	TRBJ2-3	CASSLRQPGGDTQYF
TRBV10-3	14	TRBJ1-3	CAISDSRQGDTIYF
TRBV18	16	TRBJ1-4	CASSPPKGNAEEKLFF
TRBV6-2/TRBV6-3	14	TRBJ1-5	CASSSQGFRQPQHF
TRBV7-2	14	TRBJ2-1	CASSSQGIGDEQFF
TRBV5-6	18	TRBJ2-6	CASSLVASGDSGANVLTF
TRBV11-3	15	TRBJ2-5	CASSVGSGGFETQYF
TRBV29-1	17	TRBJ2-3	CSVAGTSGGTSTDTQYF
TRBV2	13	TRBJ1-5	CASSRDRNQPQHF
TRBV19	15	TRBJ1-5	CASSIQGYGNQPQHF
TRBV18	16	TRBJ2-7	CASSKVPGQPAYEQYF
TRBV27	17	TRBJ2-7	CASSSWTGRGVGYEQYF
TRBV2	12	TRBJ2-5	CASSASQETQYF
TRBV9	18	TRBJ2-5	CASSVGLRTSGSQETQYF
TRBV12-3/TRBV12-4	11	TRBJ2-1	CASSLYNEQFF
TRBV4-3	15	TRBJ1-5	CASSQEQGAGQPQHF
TRBV6-5	14	TRBJ1-1	CASTLGQGLTEAFF
TRBV6-6	15	TRBJ2-1	CASSAPGGGYNEQFF
TRBV20-1	11	TRBJ1-5	CSARLRGPQHF
TRBV7-9	13	TRBJ2-1	CASIPPTYNEQFF
TRBV9	16	TRBJ2-1	CASSVEGRGSYNEQFF
TRBV5-4	15	TRBJ2-5	CASSLGTSGGETQYF
TRBV2	15	TRBJ1-3	CASSATRYSGNTIYF
TRBV5-4	16	TRBJ2-3	CASSLDAGGGTDTQYF